This T cell receptor beta chain was profiled in a study of blood T cells in healthy people across ages. Regarding this clonotype: Its specificity is unknown.

Caucasian individuals from Russia who were healthy and aged roughly 6 to 95 acted as donors. Then a second PCR, running about 6 to 12 cycles, was carried out with a sample-barcoded 5' primer and a J-beta primer mix. With 12 random nucleotides, a template-switch adaptor tagged each individual cDNA molecule. TCRdb passed the 5' RACE reads through MiXCR, listing each CDR3 protein once. In the table there are approximately 1.5 million distinct CDR3 sequences, roughly 43% of which are singletons. CDR3 length: 14 amino acids. V lost 4 bases, J lost 11 bases, and 6 bases stayed unmatched. Germline lookup yields CDR1 SGHTA and CDR2 FQGTGA. Study findings and constraints: A roughly linear fall in TCR beta diversity per million T cells was seen with increasing age. The unknown donor CMV status may have confounded expanded clonotype changes.

Material: blood. This sequence was found in a woman under 30 in good health. J is TRBJ2-5 and V is TRBV7-3, with 14 bases that match TRBD2. This CDR3 is CASSSGLAGAGQYF. In DNA form, the CDR3 reads TGTGCCAGCAGCTCGGGACTAGCGGGAGCGGGGCAGTACTTC.